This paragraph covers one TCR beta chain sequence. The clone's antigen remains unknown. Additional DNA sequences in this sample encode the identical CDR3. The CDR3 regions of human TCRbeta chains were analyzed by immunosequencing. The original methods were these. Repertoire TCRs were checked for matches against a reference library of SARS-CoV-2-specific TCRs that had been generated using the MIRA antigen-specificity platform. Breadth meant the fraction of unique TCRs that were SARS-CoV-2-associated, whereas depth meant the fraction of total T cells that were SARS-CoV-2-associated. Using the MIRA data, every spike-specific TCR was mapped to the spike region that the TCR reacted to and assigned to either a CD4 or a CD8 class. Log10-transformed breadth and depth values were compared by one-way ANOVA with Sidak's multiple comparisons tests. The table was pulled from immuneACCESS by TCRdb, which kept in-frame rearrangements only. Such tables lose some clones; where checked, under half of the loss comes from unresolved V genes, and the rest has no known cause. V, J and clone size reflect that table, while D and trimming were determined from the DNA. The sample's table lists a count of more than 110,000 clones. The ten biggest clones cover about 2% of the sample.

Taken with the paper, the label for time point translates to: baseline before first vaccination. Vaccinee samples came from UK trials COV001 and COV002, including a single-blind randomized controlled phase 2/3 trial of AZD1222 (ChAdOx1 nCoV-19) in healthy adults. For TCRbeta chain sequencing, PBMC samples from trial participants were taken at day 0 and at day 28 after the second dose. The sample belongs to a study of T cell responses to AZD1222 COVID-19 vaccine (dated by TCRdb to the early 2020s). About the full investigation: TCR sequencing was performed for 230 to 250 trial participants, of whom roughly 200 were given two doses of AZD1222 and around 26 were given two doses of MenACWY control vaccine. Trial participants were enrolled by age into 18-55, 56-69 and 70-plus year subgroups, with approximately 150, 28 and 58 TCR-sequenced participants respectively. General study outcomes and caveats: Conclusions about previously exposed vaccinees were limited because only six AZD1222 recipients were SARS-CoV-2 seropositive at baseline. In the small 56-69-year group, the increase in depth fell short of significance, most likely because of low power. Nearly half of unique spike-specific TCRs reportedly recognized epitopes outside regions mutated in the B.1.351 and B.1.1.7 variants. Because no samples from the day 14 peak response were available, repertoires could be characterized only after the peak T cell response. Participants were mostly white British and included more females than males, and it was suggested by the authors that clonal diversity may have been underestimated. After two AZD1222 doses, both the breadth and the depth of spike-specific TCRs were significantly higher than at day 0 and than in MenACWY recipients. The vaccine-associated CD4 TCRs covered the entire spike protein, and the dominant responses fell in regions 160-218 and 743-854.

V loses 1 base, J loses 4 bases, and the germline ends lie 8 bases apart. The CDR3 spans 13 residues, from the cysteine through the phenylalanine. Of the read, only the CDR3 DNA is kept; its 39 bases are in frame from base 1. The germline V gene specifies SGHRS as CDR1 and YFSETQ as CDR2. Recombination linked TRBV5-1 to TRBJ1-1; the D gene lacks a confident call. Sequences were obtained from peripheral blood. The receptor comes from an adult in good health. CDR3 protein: CASSLWGSTEAFF. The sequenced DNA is TGCGCCAGCAGCTTGTGGGGATCCACTGAAGCTTTCTTT.